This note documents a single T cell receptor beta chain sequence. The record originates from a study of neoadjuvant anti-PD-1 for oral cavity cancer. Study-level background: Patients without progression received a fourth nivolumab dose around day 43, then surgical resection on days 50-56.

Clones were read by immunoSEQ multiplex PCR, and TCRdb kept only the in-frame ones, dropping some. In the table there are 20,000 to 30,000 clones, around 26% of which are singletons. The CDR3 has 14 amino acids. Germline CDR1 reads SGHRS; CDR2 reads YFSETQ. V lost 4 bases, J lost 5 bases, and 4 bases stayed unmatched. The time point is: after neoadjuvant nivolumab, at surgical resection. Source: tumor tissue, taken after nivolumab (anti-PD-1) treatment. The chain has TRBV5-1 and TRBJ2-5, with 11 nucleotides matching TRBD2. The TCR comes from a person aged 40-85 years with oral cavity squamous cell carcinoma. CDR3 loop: CASSTTSGIETQYF. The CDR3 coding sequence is TGCGCCAGCAGCACGACTAGCGGGATCGAGACCCAGTACTTC.